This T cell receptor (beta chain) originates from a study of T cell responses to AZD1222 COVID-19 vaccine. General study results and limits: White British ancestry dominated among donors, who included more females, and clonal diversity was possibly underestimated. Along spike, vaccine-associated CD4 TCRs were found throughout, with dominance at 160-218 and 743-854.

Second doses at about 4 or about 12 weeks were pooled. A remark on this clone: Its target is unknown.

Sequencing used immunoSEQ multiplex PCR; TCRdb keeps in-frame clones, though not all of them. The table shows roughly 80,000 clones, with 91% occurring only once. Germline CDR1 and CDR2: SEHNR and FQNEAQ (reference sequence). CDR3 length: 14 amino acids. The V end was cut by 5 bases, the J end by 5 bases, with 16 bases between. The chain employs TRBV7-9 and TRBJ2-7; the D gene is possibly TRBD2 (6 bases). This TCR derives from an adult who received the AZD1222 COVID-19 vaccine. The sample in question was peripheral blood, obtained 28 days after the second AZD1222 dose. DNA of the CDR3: TGTGCCAGCAGCCCCCTAGGTCGGGGGAACGAGCAGTACTTC. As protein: CASSPLGRGNEQYF.